This T cell receptor (beta chain) came from a study of blood T cell repertoires in COVID-19. About the research overall: Researchers got acute and convalescent COVID-19 samples from the United States, Italy and Spain. T cells, B-cell-depleted T cells, or PBMCs supplied cDNA or gDNA.

V was clipped by 2 bases and J by 5 bases, with 12 bases between them. Germline CDR1 and CDR2: MNHNS and SASEGT. This CDR3 has 15 amino acids. Methods used by the authors: For nucleated cells, counts were estimated from reference gene primer amplification. The assay was immunoSEQ multiplex PCR, and TCRdb's table has in-frame clones only and misses some. V and J calls and clone size are given by that table; D and trimming were obtained from the DNA. The table lists over 85,000 clones, about 90% of them singletons. Input material: peripheral blood. The chain employs TRBV6-1 and TRBJ2-2, with TRBD1 as a possible D gene (5 bases). The sequence was obtained from a middle-aged man with active COVID-19. In DNA form, the CDR3 reads TGTGCCAGCAGTGAACAGGGTGTGGGGACCGGGGAGCTGTTTTTT. Translation gives CASSEQGVGTGELFF.